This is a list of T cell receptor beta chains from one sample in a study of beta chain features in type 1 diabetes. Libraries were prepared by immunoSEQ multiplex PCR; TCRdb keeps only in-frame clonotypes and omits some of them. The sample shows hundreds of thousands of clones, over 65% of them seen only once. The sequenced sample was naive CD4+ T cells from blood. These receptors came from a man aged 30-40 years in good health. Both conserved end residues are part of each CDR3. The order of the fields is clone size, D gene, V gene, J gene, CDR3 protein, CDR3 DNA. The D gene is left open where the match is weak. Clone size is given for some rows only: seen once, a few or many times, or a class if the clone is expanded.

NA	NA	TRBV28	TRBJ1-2	CASSVTGSYGYTF	TGTGCCAGCAGTGTTACCGGGAGCTATGGCTACACCTTC
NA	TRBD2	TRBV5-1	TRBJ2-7	CASSLGTSGSYEQYF	TGCGCCAGCAGCTTGGGGACTAGCGGGAGTTACGAGCAGTACTTC
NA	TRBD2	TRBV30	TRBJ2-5	CAWSSPRRGGSAQETQYF	TGTGCCTGGAGTTCCCCCCGGCGGGGGGGCAGTGCGCAAGAGACCCAGTACTTC
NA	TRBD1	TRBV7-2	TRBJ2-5	CASSFDRGGQETQYF	TGTGCCAGCAGCTTCGACAGGGGCGGACAAGAGACCCAGTACTTC
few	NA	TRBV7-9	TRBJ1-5	CASSLGTENQPQHF	TGTGCCAGCAGCTTGGGGACGGAGAATCAGCCCCAGCATTTT
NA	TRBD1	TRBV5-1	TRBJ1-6	CASSRDRDNSPLHF	TGCGCCAGCAGTCGGGACAGGGACAATTCACCCCTCCACTTT
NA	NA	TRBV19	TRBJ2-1	CASSEVYSSYNEQFF	TGTGCCAGTAGTGAGGTGTACAGCTCCTACAATGAGCAGTTCTTC
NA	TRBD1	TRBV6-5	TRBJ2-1	CASSPVDRVNEQFF	TGTGCCAGCAGCCCGGTGGACAGGGTCAATGAGCAGTTCTTC
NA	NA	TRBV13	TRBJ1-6	CASSRGRAGNSALHF	TGTGCCAGCAGCCGGGGCAGGGCAGGCAACTCGGCCCTCCACTTT
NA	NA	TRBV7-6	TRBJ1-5	CASSLGGPLGQPQHF	TGTGCCAGCAGCTTAGGGGGCCCTCTGGGGCAGCCCCAGCATTTT
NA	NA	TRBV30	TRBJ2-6	CAWSKARTSSGANVLTF	TGTGCCTGGAGTAAGGCAAGGACCTCCTCTGGGGCCAACGTCCTGACTTTC
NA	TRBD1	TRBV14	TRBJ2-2	CASSQHRQGQGELFF	TGTGCCAGCAGCCAACACCGACAGGGTCAGGGGGAGCTGTTTTTT
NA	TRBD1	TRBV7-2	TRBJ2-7	CASTETGRAYEQYF	TGTGCCAGCACCGAGACAGGGCGGGCCTACGAGCAGTACTTC